The next 30 T cell receptor beta chains were all read from a single sample in a study of T-cell memory formation after mild COVID-19. TCRdb fed the 5' RACE reads into MiXCR, producing one record per CDR3 protein. The sample shows over 15,000 distinct CDR3 sequences, more than 20% of them seen only once. Sequenced: PBMCs or a T cell subset sorted from them (not recorded which). Receptors were obtained from a man younger than 35 who had mild COVID-19 (a few samples of this study predate the infection). Cell type and time point are not known.

V and J are TRBV6-2 or TRBV6-3 and TRBJ2-7; 8 positions match TRBD1. The trim removed 3 bases at V and 0 bases at J, leaving 7 bases unmatched. The germline V gene encodes CDR1 MNHEY and CDR2 SVGEGT. The CDR3 extends over 16 amino acids. Written as DNA, the CDR3 is TGTGCCAGCAGTTATCGGACAGGGCACCTCTCCTACGAGCAGTACTTC. The encoded protein is CASSYRTGHLSYEQYF.

CDR3 region: CASSLGRPMGNQPQHF. The DNA of the CDR3 is TGTGCCAGCAGCTTAGGACGGCCGATGGGGAATCAGCCCCAGCATTTT. The chain has TRBV7-6 and TRBJ1-5; D gene unclear. From germline, CDR1 is SGHVS and CDR2 FNYEAQ. This CDR3 is built from 16 residues. V was shortened by 1 base and J by 4 bases, with 14 bases between the two germline ends.

The chain couples TRBV20-1 to TRBJ2-3, with no clear D. V lost 3 bases and J lost 6, with 7 bases in between. The length of the CDR3 is 11 residues. The germline V gene encodes CDR1 DFQATT and CDR2 SNEGSKA (reference sequence). CDR3 coding DNA: TGCAGTGCTAGTGGTATCGATACGCAGTATTTT. Its translation: CSASGIDTQYF.

The CDR3 sequence: CASSQVRAIFYGYTF. CDR3 sequence (DNA): TGCGCCAGCAGCCAAGTCAGGGCGATCTTCTATGGCTACACCTTC. The rearrangement joins TRBV4-1 to TRBJ1-2, with D possibly matching TRBD1 (5 bases). The germline V and J ends were trimmed by 1 base and 4 bases, with 13 bases remaining between them. The CDR3 sequence is 15 residues long. Germline V gene sequence: CDR1 MGHRA, CDR2 YSYEKL.

This clonotype is hyperexpanded in the sample. The chain has TRBV27 and TRBJ2-7; 7 bases are a match to TRBD2. The J segment lost 2 bases and the V segment lost 6 bases, leaving 10 bases of the junction unmatched. The germline gives CDR1 MNHEY, CDR2 SMNVEV (reference sequence). CDR3 size: 15 residues. The chain's CDR3 is CASSQWGGTPYEQYF. The CDR3 DNA reads as TGTGCCAGCAGCCAATGGGGGGGTACGCCCTACGAGCAGTACTTC.

The gene calls are TRBV6-2 or TRBV6-3 and TRBJ2-7, with 8 bases aligning to TRBD2. Germline loops: CDR1 MNHEY, CDR2 SVGEGT. The CDR3 contains 15 residues. Trimming at V came to 2 bases and at J to 3 bases, leaving 6 bases not matched to a gene. CDR3 residues: CASSYLGTSLYEQYV. DNA for the CDR3: TGTGCCAGCAGTTACCTCGGGACTAGTCTCTACGAGCAGTACGTC.

In its sample, this clonotype was seen a few times. The chain employs TRBV13 and TRBJ2-5, with 13 nucleotides matching TRBD2. V was clipped by 6 bases and J by 5 bases; unmatched bases: 6. The CDR3 is 15 residues long. Germline V gives CDR1 PRHDT, CDR2 FYEKMQ (reference sequence). This CDR3 reads CASRVGLAGVETQYF. The CDR3 nucleotides are TGTGCCAGCAGAGTTGGACTAGCGGGGGTGGAGACCCAGTACTTC.

The rearrangement uses TRBV2 and TRBJ2-1; D possibly matches TRBD1 or TRBD2 (5 bases each). The CDR3 loop spans 15 amino acids. Germline CDR1 is SNHLY and CDR2 is FYNNEI. With 6 bases removed from V and 3 bases from J, the gap between germline ends came to 15 bases. The DNA for the CDR3 is TGTGCCAGCAGCGCCGGGACCGGGGTCTACAATGAGCAGTTCTTC. Its protein is CASSAGTGVYNEQFF.

The sample holds many counts of this clonotype. This chain links TRBV20-1 with TRBJ2-3; maybe TRBD2 (6 bases). The length of the CDR3 is 15 residues. The V end was cut by 6 bases, the J end by 1 base, with 17 bases between. CDR1 is DFQATT and CDR2 is SNEGSKA in the germline V gene (reference sequence). CDR3 sequence (DNA): TGCAGTGCAGCGCAAAGCGGGTCCGGCACAGATACGCAGTATTTT. Its translation is CSAAQSGSGTDTQYF.

This clonotype was seen repeatedly, ten times or more. Here the CDR3 reads CASRTPGLAPTFTYNEQFF. The DNA of the CDR3 is TGCGCCAGCAGGACACCGGGACTAGCGCCGACCTTTACCTACAATGAGCAGTTCTTC. This chain uses TRBV23-1 with TRBJ2-1, with TRBD2 matching 10 bases. TRBV23-1 is an ORF, and what it does is uncertain. V dropped 6 bases and J dropped 2; count of bases not matched to a gene: 16. The CDR3 is 19 residues long.

This chain links TRBV13 with TRBJ2-7; no definite D call. The CDR3 consists of 15 residues. Germline CDR1 reads PRHDT; CDR2 reads FYEKMQ (reference sequence). V dropped 5 bases and J dropped 2 bases, with 16 bases sitting between them. In nucleotides, the CDR3 is TGTGCCAGCAGCCCAACGGTTCTCCCGCCCTACGAGCAGTACTTC. This codes for CASSPTVLPPYEQYF.

Ten or more counts support this clonotype. The chain combines TRBV4-1 with TRBJ2-7; no firm D call. Germline CDR1 and CDR2: MGHRA and YSYEKL. The CDR3 covers 14 residues. Trimming removed 8 bases at V and 2 bases at J, with 16 bases between. CDR3: CASRPSRPPYEQYF. The CDR3 DNA reads as TGCGCCAGCCGTCCCAGCAGGCCACCCTACGAGCAGTACTTC.

This clonotype was found a few times. The rearrangement uses TRBV10-3 and TRBJ2-5; 8 nucleotides line up with TRBD1. This CDR3 has 17 amino acids. Germline lookup yields CDR1 ENHRY and CDR2 SYGVKD. Trimming took 4 bases from V and 1 from J; bases not matched to a gene: 11. The CDR3 bases are TGTGCCATCAGTGGAGGAGACAGGGGCCGCCCCCAAGAGACCCAGTACTTC. Residues: CAISGGDRGRPQETQYF.

This sequence joins TRBV2 and TRBJ2-7; D uncertain. The V end was cut by 7 bases, the J end by 9 bases, with 10 bases between. This CDR3 is 10 amino acids long. From germline, CDR1 is SNHLY and CDR2 FYNNEI. CDR3 in DNA: TGTGCCAGCAATGGGGAAGGGCAGTACTTC. As protein: CASNGEGQYF.

The genes are TRBV12-3 or TRBV12-4 and TRBJ2-5; perhaps D is TRBD1 or TRBD2 (5 bases each). Deletions cut 8 bases from V and 9 bases from J, with 19 bases between. The CDR3 extends over 13 amino acids. Here the CDR3 reads CASGAGGASAQYF. CDR3 nucleotides: TGTGCCAGCGGGGCAGGAGGAGCATCGGCCCAGTACTTC.

This clonotype showed up many times. The DNA for the CDR3 is TGTGCCAGCTCACCGGCCCGCCTGCGAGTGGATTCACCCCTCCACTTT. Amino acid sequence: CASSPARLRVDSPLHF. V is TRBV18 and J is TRBJ1-6; D gene ambiguous. Trimming pared 3 bases from V and 8 bases from J, leaving 17 bases between. This CDR3 has 16 residues. The germline V gene has CDR1 KGHSH and CDR2 LQKENI.

This rearrangement joins TRBV5-1 to TRBJ2-5, with D tentatively TRBD2 (5 bases). This CDR3 is 14 amino acids long. The germline V gene encodes CDR1 SGHRS and CDR2 YFSETQ. Trimming shortened V by 0 bases and J by 3 bases, and 9 bases separated the two germline ends. CDR3 loop: CASSLGRTKETQYF. CDR3 coding DNA: TGCGCCAGCAGCTTGGGGAGGACGAAAGAGACCCAGTACTTC.

The gene calls are TRBV5-1 and TRBJ2-1; no clear D gene. With 0 bases removed from V and 7 bases from J, the gap between germline ends came to 11 bases. This CDR3 contains 14 residues. The germline CDR1 and CDR2 sequences are SGHRS and YFSETQ. This CDR3 is CASSLAGSLNEQFF. In nucleotides, the CDR3 is TGCGCCAGCAGCTTGGCCGGGTCATTGAATGAGCAGTTCTTC.

The chain couples TRBV6-5 to TRBJ2-1; the D is unclear. The length of the CDR3 is 15 residues. Germline V gene sequence: CDR1 MNHEY, CDR2 SVGAGI. Trimming took off 5 bases at V and 1 base at J, with 12 bases between the two ends. The CDR3 reads CASSPIDFSYNEQFF. CDR3 coding DNA: TGTGCCAGCAGTCCTATAGACTTTTCCTACAATGAGCAGTTCTTC.

The gene calls are TRBV6-5 and TRBJ1-6; possible D gene TRBD1, 5 bases. Looked up from germline, CDR1 is MNHEY and CDR2 is SVGAGI. Trimming removed 0 bases from V and 9 bases from J, with 21 bases in between. The CDR3 consists of 18 residues. In DNA form, the CDR3 reads TGTGCCAGCAGTTACTCGATACGGGCTGTTACCAGGGTTTCACCCCTCCACTTT. Its protein is CASSYSIRAVTRVSPLHF.

This clonotype was detected only a few times. J is TRBJ1-5 and V is TRBV28, with D unclear. This CDR3 region has 15 residues. Trimming took 2 bases from V and 0 from J, leaving 8 bases between them. Germline CDR1 is MDHEN and CDR2 is SYDVKM. Here the CDR3 reads CASSLGANSNQPQHF. The CDR3 coding sequence is TGTGCCAGCAGTTTAGGAGCCAATAGCAATCAGCCCCAGCATTTT.

This clonotype was found many times. The genes are TRBV4-3 and TRBJ2-3; D is unresolved. The V and J ends lost 1 base and 4 bases respectively, with 18 bases between them. Germline CDR1 LGHNA, CDR2 YSLEER. This CDR3 has 17 residues. The CDR3 protein is CASSQGLIEAYADTQYF. The CDR3 bases are TGCGCCAGCAGCCAAGGGTTGATAGAGGCCTACGCAGATACGCAGTATTTT.

This clonotype was seen a few times. This sequence joins TRBV4-2 and TRBJ1-1; D ambiguous. This CDR3 is 13 amino acids long. Germline-derived CDR1 and CDR2 are LGHNA and YNFKEQ. V was trimmed by 5 bases and J by 4 bases, leaving 11 bases between them. CDR3 coding DNA: TGTGCCAGCAGCGAATGGGGTTCCACTGAAGCTTTCTTT. Protein product: CASSEWGSTEAFF.

The chain combines TRBV3-1 with TRBJ2-1; no firm D call. From germline, CDR1 is LGHDT and CDR2 YNNKEL (reference sequence). The CDR3 extends over 12 amino acids. V was shortened by 4 bases and J by 3 bases, with 4 bases between the two germline ends. The CDR3 region is CASSPRYNEQFF. CDR3 bases: TGTGCCAGCAGCCCGCGCTACAATGAGCAGTTCTTC.

This clonotype was recorded many times. The chain joins TRBV20-1 to TRBJ1-5, with D possibly TRBD1 on 6 matching bases. The CDR3 has 15 residues. V lost 0 bases, J lost 6 bases, and 15 bases lay in between. Per the germline V gene, CDR1 is DFQATT and CDR2 is SNEGSKA (reference sequence). Written as DNA, the CDR3 is TGCAGTGCTAGAGATATTGAAGGGGGGTTTCAGCCCCAGCATTTT. Translation gives CSARDIEGGFQPQHF.

V usage is TRBV4-3 and J usage is TRBJ2-1; tentatively, D is TRBD1 (6 bases). This CDR3 spans 17 amino acids. The germline CDR1 and CDR2 sequences are LGHNA and YSLEER. The V end was cut by 0 bases, the J end by 3 bases, with 15 bases between. The CDR3 loop reads CASSQDWTALFYNEQFF. CDR3 nucleotide sequence: TGCGCCAGCAGCCAAGATTGGACAGCACTATTCTACAATGAGCAGTTCTTC.

The chain links TRBV24-1 to TRBJ2-1, with D maybe TRBD2 (6 bases). Germline V gene data show CDR1 as KGHDR and CDR2 as SFDVKD. V lost 3 bases, J lost 3 bases, and 11 bases lay in between. This CDR3 has 15 amino acids. DNA for the CDR3: TGTGCCACCAGTGATCAACCTAGCGACTACAATGAGCAGTTCTTC. Protein sequence: CATSDQPSDYNEQFF.

This clonotype was seen ten or more times. The chain employs TRBV7-8 and TRBJ2-3; unclear D gene. This CDR3 is built from 16 residues. V was trimmed by 2 bases and J by 1 base, leaving 13 bases between them. Per the germline V gene, CDR1 is SGHVS and CDR2 is FQNEAQ. The CDR3 protein is CASSLPPGRGTDTQYF. In DNA form, the CDR3 reads TGTGCCAGCAGCTTACCTCCGGGCCGAGGCACAGATACGCAGTATTTT. Full variable domain (remainder filled in from reference TRBV7-8 and TRBJ2-3): GAGVSQSPRYKVAKRGQDVALRCDPISGHVSLFWYQQALGQGPEFLTYFQNEAQLDKSGLPSDRFFAERPEGSVSTLKIQRTQQEDSAVYLCASSLPPGRGTDTQYFGPGTRLTVL.

V and J are TRBV7-2 and TRBJ1-2; D gene unclear. Germline V lookup: CDR1 SGHTA, CDR2 FQGNSA. The CDR3 runs 15 residues. The V end lost 5 bases, the J end lost 4 bases, and 17 bases lay between the germline ends. The CDR3 bases are TGTGCCAGCAGCAATTTATATGGCGGAAGCTATGGCTACACCTTC. Amino acids: CASSNLYGGSYGYTF.

V and J are TRBV7-2 and TRBJ1-6; D gene ambiguous. CDR3 size: 16 residues. CDR1 is SGHTA and CDR2 is FQGNSA in the germline V gene. V was trimmed by 0 bases and J by 7 bases, leaving 13 bases between them. The CDR3 here is CASSLARGSGNSPLHF. The DNA of the CDR3 is TGTGCCAGCAGCTTAGCGCGGGGTTCGGGGAATTCACCCCTCCACTTT.